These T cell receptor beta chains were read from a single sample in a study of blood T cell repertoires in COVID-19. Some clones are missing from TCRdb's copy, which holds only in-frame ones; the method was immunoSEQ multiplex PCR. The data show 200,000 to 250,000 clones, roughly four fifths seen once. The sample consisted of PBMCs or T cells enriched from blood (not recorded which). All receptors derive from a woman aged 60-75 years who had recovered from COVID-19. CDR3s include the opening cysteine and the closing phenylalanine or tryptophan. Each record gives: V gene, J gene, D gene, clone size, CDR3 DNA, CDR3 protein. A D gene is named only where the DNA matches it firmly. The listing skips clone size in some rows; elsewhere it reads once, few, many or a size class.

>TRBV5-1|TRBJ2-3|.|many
TGCGCCAGCAAAGAATCGGGTACGCAGTATTTT
CASKESGTQYF
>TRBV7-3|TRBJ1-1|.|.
TGTGCCAGCAGCTTAAGTCCCCCTAACACTGAAGCTTTCTTT
CASSLSPPNTEAFF
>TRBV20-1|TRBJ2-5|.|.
TGCAGTGCCAACACCCAAGAGACCCAGTACTTC
CSANTQETQYF
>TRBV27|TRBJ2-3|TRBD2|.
TGTGCCAGCAGTACCCGGGAGGGCCTGTATTTT
CASSTREGLYF
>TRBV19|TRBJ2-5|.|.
TGTGCCAGTGCGGGCAGGGGAAGTTTGGAGACCCAGTACTTC
CASAGRGSLETQYF
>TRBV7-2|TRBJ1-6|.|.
TGTGCCAGCAGAGTAGGGGTGGGTAATTCACCCCTCCACTTT
CASRVGVGNSPLHF
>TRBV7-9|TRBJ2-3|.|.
TGTGCCAGCAGCTTACCTCCGGGAGAGGGGACGCAGTATTTT
CASSLPPGEGTQYF
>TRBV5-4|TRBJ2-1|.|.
TGTGCCAGCAGCTTGGTGAGGGGGGGAGATGAGCAGTTCTTC
CASSLVRGGDEQFF
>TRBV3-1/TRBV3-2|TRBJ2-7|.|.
TGTGCCAGCAGCCGAGAGCCCAGTACCTACGAGCAGTACTTC
CASSREPSTYEQYF
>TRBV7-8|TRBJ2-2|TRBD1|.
TGTGCCAGCAGCTTGAGGGTGGGACAGGCGAACACCGGGGAGCTGTTTTTT
CASSLRVGQANTGELFF
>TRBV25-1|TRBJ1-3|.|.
TGTGCCAGCAGTGAATCAGGGTCTGGAAACACCATATATTTT
CASSESGSGNTIYF
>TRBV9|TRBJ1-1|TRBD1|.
TGTGCCAGCAGCTTCGACAGGGGGCGGAACACTGAAGCTTTCTTT
CASSFDRGRNTEAFF
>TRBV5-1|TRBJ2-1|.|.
TGCGCCAGCAGCTTTCAGGGGTCCAATGAGCAGTTCTTC
CASSFQGSNEQFF
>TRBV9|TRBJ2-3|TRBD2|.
TGTGCCAGCAGCGTAGCCCCCACGCGGGGGGGCGAGGCAGATACGCAGTATTTT
CASSVAPTRGGEADTQYF
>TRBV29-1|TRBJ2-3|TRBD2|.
TGCAGCCTTTCTAGCGGGAGATCACCGGATACGCAGTATTTT
CSLSSGRSPDTQYF
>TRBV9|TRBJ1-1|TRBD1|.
TGTGCCAGCAGCCCGGGGACAGCCTCGGGCGGGTCTGAAGCTTTCTTT
CASSPGTASGGSEAFF
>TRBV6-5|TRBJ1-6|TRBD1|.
TGTGCCAGCAGGGGGGGACAGGTTAGTTCACCCCTCCACTTT
CASRGGQVSSPLHF
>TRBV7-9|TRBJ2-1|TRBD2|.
TGTGCCAGCAGCTACGGACTAGCTGCCGCGGATGAGCAGTTCTTC
CASSYGLAAADEQFF
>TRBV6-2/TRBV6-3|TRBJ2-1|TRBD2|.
TGTGCCAGCAGCCGACTAGCGGGCAATGAGCAGTTCTTC
CASSRLAGNEQFF
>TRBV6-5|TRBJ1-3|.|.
TGTGCCAGCAGTTACTCGTCTCTCGGAAACACCATATATTTT
CASSYSSLGNTIYF
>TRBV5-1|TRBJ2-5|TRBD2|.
TGCGCCAGCAGCCTTTCCGGGACTAGCGATTTGGAGACCCAGTACTTC
CASSLSGTSDLETQYF
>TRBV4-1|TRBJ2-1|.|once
TGCGCCAGCAGCCAAGGACATAACAATGAGCAGTTCTTC
CASSQGHNNEQFF
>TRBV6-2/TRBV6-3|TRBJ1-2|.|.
TGTGCCAGCAGTGTCGGGTTGAGCTATGGCTACACCTTC
CASSVGLSYGYTF
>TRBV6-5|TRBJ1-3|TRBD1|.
TGTGCCAGCAGTTCGGTCCAGGGGGCGAGTGGAAACACCATATATTTT
CASSSVQGASGNTIYF
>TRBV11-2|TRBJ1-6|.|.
TGTGCCAGCAGCTTAGTTCCGGCAGGGGTTAATTCACCCCTCCACTTT
CASSLVPAGVNSPLHF
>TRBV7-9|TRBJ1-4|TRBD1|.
TGTGCCAGCAGCCAAGGGACAGGGAGAGTTGCAACTAATGAAAAACTGTTTTTT
CASSQGTGRVATNEKLFF
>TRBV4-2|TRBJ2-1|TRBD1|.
TGTGCCAGCAGCCAACTAAGGGGGACAGTGGCTGGGGACAATGAGCAGTTCTTC
CASSQLRGTVAGDNEQFF
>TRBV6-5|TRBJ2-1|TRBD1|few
TGTGCCAGCAGTTTCCAGACAGGGGTTGGCAATGAGCAGTTCTTC
CASSFQTGVGNEQFF